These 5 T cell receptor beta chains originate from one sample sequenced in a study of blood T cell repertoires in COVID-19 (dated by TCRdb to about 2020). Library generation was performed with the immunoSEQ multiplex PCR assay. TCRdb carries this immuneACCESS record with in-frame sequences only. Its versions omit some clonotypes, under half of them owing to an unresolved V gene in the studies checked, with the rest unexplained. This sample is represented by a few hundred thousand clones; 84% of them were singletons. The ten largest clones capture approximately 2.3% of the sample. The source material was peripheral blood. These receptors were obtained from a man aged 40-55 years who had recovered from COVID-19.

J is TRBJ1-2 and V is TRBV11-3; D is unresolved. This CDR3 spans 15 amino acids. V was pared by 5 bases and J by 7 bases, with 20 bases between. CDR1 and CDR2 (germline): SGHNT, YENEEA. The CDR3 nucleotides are TGTGCCAGCAGCCCTAGTTGGCGGAGCCGCCTTGGCTACACCTTC. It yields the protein CASSPSWRSRLGYTF.

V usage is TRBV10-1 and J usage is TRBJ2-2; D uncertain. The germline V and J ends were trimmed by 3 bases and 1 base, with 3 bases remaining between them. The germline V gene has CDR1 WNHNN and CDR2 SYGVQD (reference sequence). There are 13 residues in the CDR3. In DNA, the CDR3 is TGCGCCAGCAGTGACGGGAACACCGGGGAGCTGTTTTTT. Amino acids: CASSDGNTGELFF.

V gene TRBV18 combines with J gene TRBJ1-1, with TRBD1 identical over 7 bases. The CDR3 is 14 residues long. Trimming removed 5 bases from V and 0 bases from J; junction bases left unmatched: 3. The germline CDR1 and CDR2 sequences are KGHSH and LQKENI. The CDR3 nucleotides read TGTGCCAGCTCAGCAGGGGGTATGAACACTGAAGCTTTCTTT. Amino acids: CASSAGGMNTEAFF. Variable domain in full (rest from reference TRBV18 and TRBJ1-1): NAGVMQNPRHLVRRRGQEARLRCSPMKGHSHVYWYRQLPEEGLKFMVYLQKENIIDESGMPKERFSAEFPKEGPSILRIQQVVRGDSAAYFCASSAGGMNTEAFFGQGTRLTVV.

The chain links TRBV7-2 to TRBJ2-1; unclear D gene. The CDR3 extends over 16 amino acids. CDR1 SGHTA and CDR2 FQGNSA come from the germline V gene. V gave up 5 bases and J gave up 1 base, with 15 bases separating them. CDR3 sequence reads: CASSPQSGLSYNEQFF. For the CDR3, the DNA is TGTGCCAGCAGCCCCCAGAGTGGGCTTTCCTACAATGAGCAGTTCTTC.

The CDR3 protein is CSVAGTGSGGTEAFF. CDR3 DNA: TGCAGCGTTGCCGGGACAGGGAGTGGGGGAACTGAAGCTTTCTTT. This sequence joins TRBV29-1 and TRBJ1-1; 9 bases map to TRBD1. V was clipped by 4 bases and J by 5 bases; unmatched bases: 11. The germline CDR1 and CDR2 sequences are SQVTM and ANQGSEA. This CDR3 is built from 15 residues.